Sequencing of this TCR beta chain was carried out in a study of blood T cell repertoires in COVID-19 (dated by TCRdb to 2020 to 2022). In terms of the full investigation: The collaborator samples originated in the United States, Italy and Spain and spanned the acute and convalescent phases of COVID-19. The prospective study material was composed of cDNA or gDNA derived from T cells, B-cell-depleted T cells, or PBMCs. Where HLA class I and class II types were available, the types were taken from metadata supplied by the sample provider, not from assay-based typing. A freely available public database, intended as a resource for researchers studying the immune response to SARS-CoV-2, is where the repertoires were released. A de-identified subject ID, COVID-19 status, age in years and sex were almost always included in the sample metadata. The samples were drawn from two sources: the first 160 participants of the ongoing ImmuneRACE study, and over 950 subjects contributed by 6 global collaborators. Deeply sampled blood TCRbeta repertoires from subjects exposed to, actively infected with, or recovered from COVID-19 were included in the dataset. General conclusions and limits of the study: Clinical and demographic metadata were provided uncurated, with the amount varying by source and participant.

At one collaborating source in Seattle, patients were enrolled during active infection and were followed longitudinally through the course of disease. Whole blood was collected in K2EDTA tubes by collaborating institutions according to the institutions' own protocols. For TCRbeta analysis, collaborators shipped samples as frozen whole blood, isolated PBMCs, or DNA extracted from either of those sample types. As encoded in the germline V gene, CDR1 is KGHSH while CDR2 is LQKENI. The junction carries 11 bases between V and J, which are trimmed by 5 bases and 0 bases respectively. There are 15 amino acids in the CDR3, from cysteine to phenylalanine inclusive. The sequence is cut down to CDR3 DNA, 45 bases in frame from base 1. TCRbeta CDR3 regions were amplified from genomic DNA using the immunoSEQ Assay, a bias-controlled multiplex PCR. Per the source publication's procedure: Nucleated cell counts per sample were estimated from amplification of reference gene primers within the assay. To quantify the absolute abundance of each unique TCRbeta CDR3 rearrangement, sequence reads were collapsed and filtered. For each sample, productive Simpson clonality was calculated as the square root of Simpson's diversity index across productive rearrangements. Imported from immuneACCESS, the table was reduced by TCRdb to in-frame sequences with V and J called. These copies leave out some clones; in studies compared against another copy, an unresolved V gene accounts for under half, and the cause of the remainder is not known. V and J calls and clone size are copied from that table; D and trimming were computed from the DNA. The sample records around 270,000 clones, around 90% of which are singletons. The top ten constitute around 2.5% of the sample.

This clone appeared a single time. Its antigen remains unidentified. The record has no base qualities; no much larger clone is one base away. This chain is built from TRBV18 and TRBJ1-5; the D segment cannot be called with confidence. The sequence derives from a person aged 18-29 years with COVID-19, enrolled during active disease. Sequenced input: peripheral blood. The CDR3: CASSATEYSNQPQHF. The nucleotides are TGTGCCAGCTCAGCTACAGAATATAGCAATCAGCCCCAGCATTTT.